A selection of T cell receptor beta chains follows, all from one sample in a study of T cell responses to AZD1222 COVID-19 vaccine. TCRdb's copy holds only in-frame clones and misses some; the assay was immunoSEQ multiplex PCR. This table has about 110,000 clones, roughly 90% appearing once. The sample here was peripheral blood, taken on day 0 of AZD1222 vaccination. The receptors stem from an adult in good health. Both conserved end residues are trimmed from each CDR3. The listing skips clone size in some rows; elsewhere it reads once, few, many or a size class.

v_call	clone_size	cdr3_length	j_call	cdr3_aa
TRBV7-9	.	13	TRBJ2-6	ASSYSSSGANVLT
TRBV27	.	13	TRBJ2-7	ASRRDRGNPYEQY
TRBV5-1	.	13	TRBJ1-3	ASSPDRSSGNTIY
TRBV19	.	11	TRBJ2-7	ASSKTGYYEQY
TRBV7-9	.	11	TRBJ2-7	ASSSGTSYEQY
TRBV5-1	.	14	TRBJ2-6	ASSLGQGDGANVLT
TRBV19	.	13	TRBJ1-1	ASRRDRGLNTEAF
TRBV19	.	13	TRBJ1-5	ASSSPDYSNQPQH
TRBV7-9	.	11	TRBJ2-2	ASSLVGNGELF
TRBV2	.	13	TRBJ2-6	ASSDPGVGANVLT
TRBV28	few	14	TRBJ1-1	ASRLPAGSGGTEAF
TRBV6-4	.	10	TRBJ1-2	ASSATGNGYT
TRBV21-1	.	12	TRBJ2-7	ASSPTGTIYEQY
TRBV5-5	.	13	TRBJ1-5	ASSLSTGESQPQH
TRBV9	.	12	TRBJ2-7	ASSVSDSSYEQY
TRBV4-1	.	13	TRBJ1-2	ASSTQREENYGYT
TRBV6-5	.	11	TRBJ1-1	ASGSTWRTEAF
TRBV2	.	13	TRBJ1-2	ASSEYSRLNYGYT
TRBV4-2	.	14	TRBJ2-1	ASSTELADLPNEQF
TRBV9	.	12	TRBJ2-5	ASSVLVGGETQY
TRBV19	.	13	TRBJ1-6	ASSRGQGYNSPLH
TRBV10-2	.	13	TRBJ2-7	ASCPTSGGVNEQY
TRBV28	.	12	TRBJ1-1	ASSLRDRVTEAF
TRBV4-1	.	13	TRBJ1-2	ASSRGTGDDYGYT
TRBV28	.	12	TRBJ2-1	ASSLLPEGNEQF
TRBV28	once	11	TRBJ1-4	ASTLVANEKLF
TRBV19	.	13	TRBJ1-1	ASTPGWGWNTEAF
TRBV5-1	.	12	TRBJ2-7	ASSPFEVAYEQY
TRBV19	once	14	TRBJ1-2	ASIQYSGVPDRGYT
TRBV7-9	.	11	TRBJ1-4	ASNNRREEELF